The 28 T cell receptor delta chains below all came from one sample that was sequenced in a study of gamma-delta T cells after stem cell transplantation. TCRdb reprocessed the RT-PCR reads using CATT. The data show around 3,000 delta-chain clones, around 1.8% seen once. The source material was gamma-delta T cells. The source of these receptors is a human donor. It is not recorded whose cells these are; they may come from a transplant donor.

Worth noting for this clone: The protein recorded in TCRdb matches a much larger clone and deviates from this DNA's translation at residue 4, suggesting a read error; the protein here is obtained by translating the DNA. This chain joins TRDV2 and TRDJ1; tentative D call: TRDD3 (5 bases). This CDR3 region has 18 residues. The germline V gene has CDR1 GEAIGNYY and CDR2 EKD. The CDR3 sequence is CACGTVGSKAVYTDKLIF. Here the CDR3 DNA reads TGTGCCTGTGGCACCGTGGGATCCAAAGCCGTGTACACCGATAAACTCATCTTT.

The V and J genes are TRDV2 and TRDJ1; 8 bases align to TRDD3. Germline V gene data show CDR1 as GEAIGNYY and CDR2 as EKD. The CDR3 sequence is 15 residues long. The V segment lost 5 bases and the J segment 1 base; nucleotides outside the gene matches: 8. In DNA form, the CDR3 reads TGTGCCTGTGTCCTAGTGGGGGATTCCACCGATAAACTCATCTTT. The encoded protein is CACVLVGDSTDKLIF.

With regard to this clone: A much larger clonotype is one base distant, so this may be a read error. V and J are TRDV2 and TRDJ1; 7 nucleotides match TRDD3. J lost 4 bases, V lost 5 bases, and 24 bases had no gene match. The germline gives CDR1 GEAIGNYY, CDR2 EKD. This CDR3 is built from 19 residues. This chain's CDR3 is CACGPLLRGGIPSIDKLIF. CDR3 nucleotide sequence: TGTGCCTGTGGCCCTTTGCTACGTGGAGGGATACCCTCCATCGATAAACTCATCTTT.

Regarding this clone: TCRdb's protein for this DNA is that of a much larger clone and differs from the translation at residue 4, likely a read error; the protein shown is the DNA translation. This chain uses TRDV2 with TRDJ1; D remains ambiguous. In germline, CDR1 is GEAIGNYY, CDR2 EKD. Trimming cost V 5 bases and J 0 bases, with 15 bases left between them. This CDR3 contains 15 residues. CDR3 sequence: CACGTLVVNTDKLIF. The DNA for the CDR3 is TGTGCCTGTGGCACGTTGGTGGTTAACACCGATAAACTCATCTTT.

This clone was seen a few times. With only one base between it and a far larger clone, this is likely a read error. Other DNA sequences of this sample code for an identical CDR3. The J gene is TRDJ1, the V gene TRDV2, with 12 bases matching TRDD3. The CDR3 loop spans 17 amino acids. Germline values: CDR1 GEAIGNYY, CDR2 EKD. The V gene end was trimmed by 4 bases and the J gene end by 9 bases; junction bases not matched to a gene: 17. The CDR3 loop is CACDTVLGDTKNRELIF. In DNA form, the CDR3 reads TGTGCCTGTGATACCGTGCTGGGGGATACGAAGAACAGGGAACTCATCTTT.

This clone occurred a few times. A read error is the likely source, as a far larger clone sits one nucleotide away. Different DNA sequences within this sample yield the same CDR3. The V call is TRDV2, the J call TRDJ1; 11 positions agree with TRDD3. There are 17 residues in the CDR3. Looked up from germline, CDR1 is GEAIGNYY and CDR2 is EKD. Here the CDR3 reads CACDTVGDTLGIHKLIF. The CDR3 nucleotides are TGTGCCTGTGACACTGTGGGGGATACGCTCGGTATTCATAAACTCATCTTC.

This clone turned up a few times. TCRdb attributes to this sequence the protein of a much larger clone, which differs from the DNA translation at residue 3; a read error is likely, and the protein displayed is translated from the DNA. The chain uses TRDV2 and TRDJ1; 12 bases map to TRDD3. This CDR3 comprises 22 residues. Germline CDR1 and CDR2: GEAIGNYY and EKD. The CDR3 sequence is CARDILGDTRDRKDVYTDKLIF. CDR3 sequence (DNA): TGTGCCCGTGACATTCTGGGGGATACGCGGGACCGCAAGGACGTTTACACCGATAAACTCATCTTT.

The rearrangement joins TRDV2 to TRDJ1; 10 bases are a match to TRDD3. The V gene end was trimmed by 2 bases and the J gene end by 2 bases; junction bases not matched to a gene: 22. The germline V gene encodes CDR1 GEAIGNYY and CDR2 EKD. The CDR3 runs 21 residues. CDR3 in amino acids: CACDILLGDEGRDRMTDKLIF. Here the CDR3 DNA reads TGTGCCTGTGACATTCTACTGGGGGATGAGGGACGAGACCGTATGACCGATAAACTCATCTTT.

This clone was seen more than once but under ten times. The V and J genes are TRDV2 and TRDJ1; TRDD3 aligns across 8 bases. V shed 1 base, J shed 4 bases, and the junction held 7 bases outside the gene matches. Germline V CDR1 and CDR2: GEAIGNYY, EKD. The CDR3 runs 15 residues. In DNA form, the CDR3 reads TGTGCCTGTGACACAGTGGGGGATTTCGGCGATAAACTCATCTTT. Protein: CACDTVGDFGDKLIF.

This clone occurred a few times. Since a far larger clone is one base different, this is likely a read error. Other DNA sequences in this sample translate to the same CDR3. The CDR3 loop reads CACDQLGDYKLIF. The CDR3 DNA is TGTGCCTGTGACCAACTGGGGGACTATAAACTCATCTTT. The chain recombines TRDV2 with TRDJ1; 9 positions match TRDD3. J gave up 6 bases and V 3 bases, and 4 bases lay outside the gene matches. CDR1 is GEAIGNYY and CDR2 is EKD in the germline V gene. This CDR3 spans 13 amino acids.

Notes on this clone: TCRdb pairs this DNA with a much larger clone's protein that differs at residue 16, likely a read error; the protein shown was translated from the DNA. The J gene is TRDJ1, the V gene TRDV2; weak D call: TRDD3 (6 bases). The CDR3 loop spans 19 amino acids. Germline V gene data show CDR1 as GEAIGNYY and CDR2 as EKD. The CDR3 sequence is CACDTLLPTRGSRPDNLIF. CDR3 in DNA: TGTGCCTGTGACACTCTGCTTCCAACCCGGGGATCTCGTCCCGATAACCTCATCTTT.

This chain connects TRDV2 to TRDJ1; 11 nucleotides agree with TRDD3. Trimming removed 0 bases from V and 0 bases from J; junction bases left unmatched: 23. This CDR3 comprises 23 residues. Germline V gene sequence: CDR1 GEAIGNYY, CDR2 EKD. CDR3 in DNA: TGTGCCTGTGACACCGTTGGGATCCTAGGGGTACTGGGGGATAAGGGGGACACCGATAAACTCATCTTT. Its translation is CACDTVGILGVLGDKGDTDKLIF.

By sample share, this clone is medium-sized. V is TRDV2 and J is TRDJ1; no reliable D call. The V end lost 3 bases, the J end lost 0 bases, and 16 bases lay between the germline ends. This CDR3 spans 16 amino acids. From germline, CDR1 is GEAIGNYY and CDR2 EKD. The chain's CDR3 is CACDYGLPLDTDKLIF. The DNA of the CDR3 is TGTGCCTGTGACTACGGCTTACCTCTTGACACCGATAAACTCATCTTT.

This clone has a handful of counts. This could be a read error, since a much larger clone is one nucleotide away. V gene TRDV2 combines with J gene TRDJ1; TRDD3 agrees at 11 bases. J was trimmed by 1 base and V by 3 bases; bases with no gene match: 18. Germline values: CDR1 GEAIGNYY, CDR2 EKD. This CDR3 is 20 amino acids long. This CDR3 reads CACDPLPLVLGDSGTDKLIF. CDR3 DNA: TGTGCCTGTGACCCCCTGCCTCTCGTACTGGGGGATAGCGGCACCGATAAACTCATCTTT.

This clone was picked up a small number of times. The protein TCRdb gives is from a much larger clone and does not agree with this DNA's translation at residue 3, likely a read error; the protein shown here comes from the DNA. The rearrangement links TRDV2 to TRDJ1, with D possibly matching TRDD3 (6 bases). This CDR3 comprises 15 residues. Germline V gene data show CDR1 as GEAIGNYY and CDR2 as EKD. DNA for the CDR3: TGTGCCCGTGACACCGTCGGGGGGACTAGGGATAAACTCATCTTT. Protein product: CARDTVGGTRDKLIF.

This clone was counted between two and nine times. TCRdb assigns this DNA the protein of a much larger clone, which departs from its translation at residue 7; this likely reflects a read error, and the protein shown comes from translating the DNA. The chain has TRDV2 and TRDJ1; 11 positions match TRDD3. Germline V gene sequence: CDR1 GEAIGNYY, CDR2 EKD. CDR3 length equals 20 residues. The trim removed 3 bases at V and 1 base at J, leaving 18 bases unmatched. The chain's CDR3 is CACDPLLPVLGDSGTDKLIF. DNA of the CDR3: TGTGCCTGTGACCCCCTGCTTCCCGTACTGGGGGATAGCGGCACCGATAAACTCATCTTT.

Concerning this clone itself: It differs at one base from a far larger clone, so likely a read error. Distinct nucleotide sequences in the sample also encode this CDR3. The J gene is TRDJ1, the V gene TRDV2, with 7 bases identical to TRDD3. The V gene's germline CDR1 is GEAIGNYY and CDR2 EKD. The CDR3 contains 17 residues. The CDR3 nucleotides read TGTGCCTGTGACACTCTCGTTGGGGGACAATACACCGACAAACTCATCTTT. Protein sequence: CACDTLVGGQYTDKLIF.

This clone turned up a few times. The protein in TCRdb stems from a much larger clone and differs at residue 3 from this DNA's translation, likely a read error; here the protein is translated from the DNA. The chain uses TRDV2 and TRDJ1; D is perhaps TRDD2 or TRDD3 (6 bases each). Germline CDR1 and CDR2: GEAIGNYY and EKD. The CDR3 loop spans 19 amino acids. The CDR3 DNA sequence: TGTGCCCGTGACACTCTCACTCCTTCCGCTCATGGGGATGGGGATAAACTCATCTTT. It specifies CARDTLTPSAHGDGDKLIF.

This clone was counted a few times. This chain connects TRDV2 to TRDJ1; 10 nucleotides line up with TRDD3. Germline values: CDR1 GEAIGNYY, CDR2 EKD. V dropped 0 bases and J dropped 1; count of bases not matched to a gene: 22. The length of the CDR3 is 22 residues. The CDR3 here is CACDTVGADVSTGGSPTDKLIF. Written as DNA, the CDR3 is TGTGCCTGTGACACCGTGGGAGCAGATGTGAGTACTGGGGGATCGCCCACCGATAAACTCATCTTT.

About this clone itself: TCRdb pairs this DNA with a much larger clone's protein that differs at residue 9, likely a read error; the protein shown was translated from the DNA. V usage is TRDV2 and J usage is TRDJ1; 8 bases are shared with TRDD3. The CDR3 length is 15 residues. In germline, CDR1 is GEAIGNYY, CDR2 EKD. V trimming: 1 base; J trimming: 3 bases; junction bases outside the gene matches: 6. For the CDR3, the DNA is TGTGCCTGTGACACACTGGGGGGAGGGCCCGATAAACTCATCTTT. It is translated as CACDTLGGGPDKLIF.

As to this clone: This may be a read error: a much more frequent sequence differs by one nucleotide. Distinct nucleotide sequences in the sample also encode this CDR3. The chain uses TRDV2 and TRDJ1, with 7 nucleotides matching TRDD3. This CDR3 contains 23 residues. The germline V gene encodes CDR1 GEAIGNYY and CDR2 EKD. The DNA for the CDR3 is TGTGCCTGTGACCCGATTCCAACTACAAACTGGGGATCGGGGCGAGTGTACACCGATAAGCTCATCTTT. Protein sequence: CACDPIPTTNWGSGRVYTDKLIF.

This clone is medium-sized by share. The genes are TRDV2 and TRDJ1; 8 bases align to TRDD3. Germline CDR1 reads GEAIGNYY; CDR2 reads EKD. V lost 0 bases, J lost 5 bases, and 19 bases stayed unmatched. This CDR3 contains 19 residues. The CDR3 sequence: CACDTVSSWGTAVQDKLIF. The DNA of the CDR3 is TGTGCCTGTGACACCGTTTCCTCCTGGGGGACGGCAGTCCAAGATAAACTCATCTTT.

In its sample, this clone was seen a few times. The protein given by TCRdb reflects a much larger clone and differs at residue 8 from this DNA's translation, likely from a read error; the protein shown is the DNA's translation. The rearrangement joins TRDV2 to TRDJ1; D call uncertain. Trimming took 4 bases from V and 4 from J, leaving 12 bases between them. In germline, CDR1 is GEAIGNYY, CDR2 EKD. The CDR3 covers 13 residues. In nucleotides, the CDR3 is TGTGCCTGTGAGGACAAACGCTGCGATAAACTCATCTTT. It codes for CACEDKRCDKLIF.

Concerning this clone: With only one base between it and a far larger clone, this is likely a read error. The sample holds other DNA sequences that translate to the same CDR3. V and J are TRDV2 and TRDJ1; 11 bases line up with TRDD3. The CDR3 runs to 20 residues. Per the germline V gene, CDR1 is GEAIGNYY and CDR2 is EKD. J lost 0 bases, V lost 3 bases, and 17 bases had no gene match. The CDR3 reads CACDDVLGDNSPSYTDKLIF. The CDR3 coding sequence is TGTGCCTGTGACGACGTACTGGGGGATAACAGTCCCTCTTACACCGATAAACTCATCTTT.

A word on this clone: A far larger clone is a single base away, which makes a read error likely. The J gene is TRDJ3, the V gene TRDV2; 8 nucleotides match TRDD3. This CDR3 has 19 amino acids. Germline V CDR1 and CDR2: GEAIGNYY, EKD. The CDR3 sequence: CACDTVGDTSSRDTRQMFF. As DNA, the CDR3 is TGTGCCTGTGACACCGTAGGGGATACCAGCTCCCGGGACACCCGACAGATGTTTTTC.

This clone was detected only a few times. A far bigger clonotype differs at one base, so this is likely a read error. Other DNA sequences from this sample encode an identical CDR3 as well. The chain is built from TRDV2 and TRDJ1, with D maybe TRDD3 (5 bases). The CDR3 has 17 amino acids. Germline loops: CDR1 GEAIGNYY, CDR2 EKD. In nucleotides, the CDR3 is TGTGCCTGTGACGAAGTATATTCTGGGCGATTAACCGATAAGCTCATCTTT. It codes for CACDEVYSGRLTDKLIF.

This clone occurred a few times. Other DNA sequences from this sample encode an identical CDR3 as well. The rearrangement joins TRDV2 to TRDJ1, with 13 bases identical to TRDD3. This CDR3 is 16 amino acids long. Trimming cost V 2 bases and J 0 bases; bases outside gene matches: 2. Germline CDR1 is GEAIGNYY and CDR2 is EKD. The chain's CDR3 is CACDILGDTYTDKLIF. CDR3 bases: TGTGCCTGTGACATACTGGGGGATACGTACACCGATAAACTCATCTTT.

This clone appeared a few times. A far bigger clonotype differs at one base, so this is likely a read error. The sample has other DNA sequences that encode this CDR3 too. The genes are TRDV2 and TRDJ1, with 9 bases identical to TRDD3. The CDR3 runs to 18 residues. V was clipped by 3 bases and J by 5 bases; unmatched bases: 18. Germline assignment: CDR1 GEAIGNYY and CDR2 EKD. For the CDR3, the DNA is TGTGCCTGTGACGTACTGGGGGACACGTCGGATAGGTCTGATAAACTCATCTTT. It encodes CACDVLGDTSDRSDKLIF.